This passage covers 16 T cell receptor beta chains from one sample sequenced in a study of blood T cell repertoires in COVID-19. Using immunoSEQ multiplex PCR, the repertoire was profiled, and TCRdb retains in-frame clones only, with some absent. The table records some 130,000 clones, around 89% of them present only once. The material sequenced was peripheral blood. Source of these receptors: a man between 50 and 59 years old with active or convalescent COVID-19.

The chain combines TRBV4-1 with TRBJ1-5; 7 positions agree with TRBD1. The junction had 3 bases not matched to a gene; V was cut back by 1 base and J by 6 bases. The germline gives CDR1 MGHRA, CDR2 YSYEKL. CDR3 length: 14 amino acids. CDR3 region: CASSQVTGTQPQHF. In DNA form, the CDR3 reads TGCGCCAGCAGCCAAGTGACAGGGACTCAGCCCCAGCATTTT.

The genes are TRBV9 and TRBJ1-3; 8 nucleotides match TRBD1. The CDR3 consists of 14 residues. Germline V CDR1 and CDR2: SGDLS, YYNGEE. The CDR3 sequence is CVPGQESSGNTIYF. The DNA of the CDR3 is TGTGTTCCGGGACAGGAGAGCTCTGGAAACACCATATATTTT.

This sequence joins TRBV10-1 and TRBJ2-3, with 9 nucleotides matching TRBD2. The V segment lost 3 bases and the J segment 3 bases; nucleotides outside the gene matches: 4. Germline loops: CDR1 WNHNN, CDR2 SYGVQD (reference sequence). There are 15 residues in the CDR3. CDR3 coding DNA: TGCGCCAGCAGTGATAGCGGGAGTCTGACAGATACGCAGTATTTT. Translated, it gives CASSDSGSLTDTQYF.

Details on this clone: Relative to the germline gene, one junction end is altered; a read error may explain this. The chain combines TRBV3-1 (or the pseudogene TRBV3-2) with TRBJ2-1, with D perhaps matching TRBD1 (6 bases). The CDR3 totals 14 residues. From germline, CDR1 is LGHDT and CDR2 YNNKEL (reference sequence). The CDR3 DNA sequence: TGTGCCAACAGCCAAGATACAGGGTACAATGAGCAGTTCTTC. Protein sequence: CANSQDTGYNEQFF.

This chain uses TRBV6-5 with TRBJ1-6, with 8 bases fitting TRBD1. V lost 6 bases and J lost 7; bases outside the gene matches: 5. The V gene's germline CDR1 is MNHEY and CDR2 SVGAGI. The CDR3 has 14 amino acids. CDR3 in amino acids: CASRTRQGNSPLHF. The CDR3 region has the DNA TGTGCCAGCAGAACCAGACAGGGGAATTCACCCCTCCACTTT.

This chain connects TRBV6-5 to TRBJ2-1, with TRBD1 identical over 7 bases. This CDR3 comprises 12 residues. Germline lookup yields CDR1 MNHEY and CDR2 SVGAGI. The junction had 1 base not matched to a gene; V was cut back by 4 bases and J by 7 bases. CDR3 bases: TGTGCCAGCAGTTCCAGGGGGAATGAGCAGTTCTTC. Translation: CASSSRGNEQFF.

The V gene is TRBV2, the J gene TRBJ1-1, with 7 bases identical to TRBD1. The junction had 10 bases not matched to a gene; V was cut back by 1 base and J by 5 bases. The CDR3 consists of 16 residues. Per the germline V gene, CDR1 is SNHLY and CDR2 is FYNNEI. The CDR3 region is CASSEGGQGVSTEAFF. CDR3 coding DNA: TGTGCCAGCAGTGAAGGTGGCCAGGGGGTATCTACTGAAGCTTTCTTT.

In DNA, the CDR3 is TGTGCCAGCAGCTTGGGGGGTGACAGGGGAGGAGGAAAACTGTTTTTT. Translating it yields CASSLGGDRGGGKLFF. The rearrangement joins TRBV5-4 to TRBJ1-4; 8 nucleotides match TRBD1. CDR1 SGHNT and CDR2 YYREEE come from the germline V gene (reference sequence). The CDR3 covers 16 residues. With V trimmed by 0 bases and J by 10 bases, 11 bases remained unmatched.

The rearrangement links TRBV14 to TRBJ1-2, with 7 bases aligning to TRBD1. The CDR3 loop spans 14 amino acids. Germline-derived CDR1 and CDR2 are SGHDN and FVKESK. V was clipped by 1 base and J by 8 bases; unmatched bases: 7. CDR3 sequence (DNA): TGTGCCAGCAGCCAAGTTGGACAGGCATACGGCTACACCTTC. It codes for CASSQVGQAYGYTF.

The V call is TRBV24-1, the J call TRBJ2-1, with TRBD1 matching over 9 bases. Germline lookup yields CDR1 KGHDR and CDR2 SFDVKD. V lost 7 bases to trimming and J lost 0 bases; unmatched junction nucleotides: 21. The CDR3 loop spans 21 amino acids. The DNA of the CDR3 is TGTGCCACCAGCGACCACTCCGGGACAGGGCCCTCGGGAAGCTCCTACAATGAGCAGTTCTTC. This codes for CATSDHSGTGPSGSSYNEQFF.

The chain joins TRBV7-2 to TRBJ2-4; 9 positions match TRBD2. Germline V gives CDR1 SGHTA, CDR2 FQGNSA. V lost 1 base to trimming and J lost 5 bases; unmatched junction nucleotides: 6. This CDR3 is 16 amino acids long. CDR3 DNA: TGTGCCAGCAGCTTAGGGGCTACTAGCGGGCAAAACATTCAGTACTTC. Amino acid sequence: CASSLGATSGQNIQYF. Variable domain in full (rest from reference TRBV7-2 and TRBJ2-4): GAGVSQSPSNKVTEKGKDVELRCDPISGHTALYWYRQSLGQGLEFLIYFQGNSAPDKSGLPSDRFSAERTGGSVSTLTIQRTQQEDSAVYLCASSLGATSGQNIQYFGAGTRLSVL.

This clone came up once. The V call is TRBV18, the J call TRBJ2-7; 12 nucleotides agree with TRBD1. Germline CDR1 reads KGHSH; CDR2 reads LQKENI. This CDR3 comprises 17 residues. After removal of 3 bases from V and 5 bases from J, the junction contained 11 bases not matched to a gene. The CDR3 protein is CASSPLTSGTGGDEQYF. The DNA of the CDR3 is TGTGCCAGCTCACCCCTAACATCCGGGACAGGGGGCGACGAGCAGTACTTC.

The chain joins TRBV15 to TRBJ1-2, with 7 bases that match TRBD1. V shed 5 bases and J 8 bases; nucleotides not matched to a gene: 5. The length of the CDR3 is 12 residues. Germline V CDR1 and CDR2: LNHNV, YYDKDF (reference sequence). DNA of the CDR3: TGTGCCACCAGCGGCGACAGGGTCGGCTACACCTTC. Its translation: CATSGDRVGYTF. The variable domain in full, with the rest retrieved from reference TRBV15 and TRBJ1-2, is DAMVIQNPRYQVTQFGKPVTLSCSQTLNHNVMYWYQQKSSQAPKLLFHYYDKDFNNEADTPDNFQSRRPNTSFCFLDIRSPGLGDTAMYLCATSGDRVGYTFGSGTRLTVV.

This chain joins TRBV24-1 and TRBJ2-1; D ambiguous. Trimming pared 7 bases from V and 6 bases from J, leaving 6 bases between. Germline lookup yields CDR1 KGHDR and CDR2 SFDVKD. This CDR3 is 11 amino acids long. CDR3 nucleotides: TGTGCCACCAGCGAACTCAATGAGCAGTTCTTC. Protein product: CATSELNEQFF.

CDR3 nucleotides: TGTGCCAGCAGCTTAGGTGCGTCTAGCGGGGAGCTGTTTTTT. This translates into CASSLGASSGELFF. The chain recombines TRBV11-3 with TRBJ2-2; the D is unclear. V gave up 1 base and J gave up 7 bases, with 10 bases separating them. The CDR3 covers 14 residues. CDR1 and CDR2 from the germline V gene are SGHNT and YENEEA.

The chain links TRBV3-1 (or the pseudogene TRBV3-2) to TRBJ2-5; D remains unclear. This CDR3 has 12 residues. Trimming stripped 3 bases from V and 4 bases from J, with 6 bases between. CDR1 and CDR2 (germline): LGHDT, YNNKEL (reference sequence). The CDR3 DNA sequence: TGTGCCAGCAGCCACTTATCAGAGACCCAGTACTTC. This gives the protein CASSHLSETQYF.